Each of the 32 T cell receptor beta chains below was sequenced from the same sample in a study of HIV-infected children after antiretroviral therapy interruption. The TCR library was built from RNA with a 3' RACE protocol and unique molecular identifiers. MiXCR, applied by TCRdb to the 3' RACE reads, yields one record per CDR3 protein. The table shows tens of thousands of distinct CDR3 sequences, with more than 3.5% occurring only once. Treatment indicated: PENTA 11 planned treatment interruption arm or continuous ART arm. The sample in question was CD45RA+ CD4+ T cells from PBMCs, pooled from several time points, obtained from a donor given antiretroviral therapy, either interrupted or continuous. Subset specified: naive CD4+ CD45RA+ CD45RO- T cells. These TCRs come from a pool of human donors with HIV.

This clonotype has ten or more counts. V gene TRBV6-5 combines with J gene TRBJ2-1, with D possibly TRBD1 on 5 matching bases. Looked up from germline, CDR1 is MNHEY and CDR2 is SVGAGI. The CDR3 length is 13 residues. Between the trimmed V and J ends, which lost 1 base and 9 bases, there was a span of 10 bases. CDR3 coding DNA: TGTGCCAGCAGTTACTTGGGGCGTATTGAGCAGTTCTTC. It translates to CASSYLGRIEQFF.

This sequence joins TRBV20-1 and TRBJ2-7; tentative D call: TRBD1 (5 bases). From germline, CDR1 is DFQATT and CDR2 SNEGSKA (reference sequence). Between the trimmed V and J ends, which lost 3 bases and 3 bases, there was a span of 15 bases. This CDR3 has 14 residues. The CDR3 DNA sequence: TGCAGTGCTAGGAGGTTCAGGGATCTCTACGAGCAGTACTTC. Translating it yields CSARRFRDLYEQYF.

This clonotype has a count of ten or more. V is TRBV27 and J is TRBJ1-1; D gene uncertain. Germline V gene sequence: CDR1 MNHEY, CDR2 SMNVEV (reference sequence). The CDR3 length is 12 residues. Deletions cut 8 bases from V and 1 base from J, with 8 bases between. The CDR3, as DNA: TGTGCCAGCTCTGGGCCGAACACTGAAGCTTTCTTT. Amino acid sequence: CASSGPNTEAFF.

The chain combines TRBV13 with TRBJ2-3, with unresolved D. Germline CDR1 is PRHDT and CDR2 is FYEKMQ (reference sequence). The CDR3 has 17 residues. The ends were cut back, 0 bases at V and 5 bases at J, with 18 bases in the middle. CDR3 DNA sequence: TGTGCCAGCAGCTTAGGCCAAGGACCCAGCTTTAGAGATACGCAGTATTTT. Amino acids: CASSLGQGPSFRDTQYF.

This clonotype was seen more than once but under ten times. V and J are TRBV20-1 and TRBJ1-1; D perhaps matches TRBD1 (6 bases). CDR1 is DFQATT, CDR2 SNEGSKA, per germline (reference sequence). The CDR3 spans 13 residues. The V gene lost 3 bases and the J gene lost 7 bases, with 15 bases spanning the gap. The CDR3 sequence is CSASVTGTGEAFF. CDR3 DNA sequence: TGCAGTGCTAGCGTTACAGGGACGGGTGAAGCTTTCTTT.

This clonotype was recorded many times. CDR3 in DNA: TGCAGTGCCAAGGGGTCAGATGAAAAACTGTTTTTT. It yields the protein CSAKGSDEKLFF. V and J are TRBV20-1 and TRBJ1-4; D possibly corresponds to TRBD1 (5 bases). The CDR3 extends over 12 amino acids. Between the trimmed V and J ends, which lost 6 bases and 6 bases, there was a span of 11 bases. CDR1 and CDR2 from the germline V gene are DFQATT and SNEGSKA (reference sequence).

This clonotype occurred many times. This chain connects TRBV28 to TRBJ2-7; 10 bases line up with TRBD1. Germline V gives CDR1 MDHEN, CDR2 SYDVKM. The CDR3 runs 15 residues. V gave up 3 bases and J gave up 1 base; unmatched junction bases: 3. This CDR3 is CASSFRGQGSYEQYF. The CDR3, as DNA: TGTGCCAGCAGTTTTAGGGGACAGGGGTCCTACGAGCAGTACTTC.

This clonotype was counted at least ten times. The rearrangement joins TRBV14 to TRBJ2-3; no clear D gene. The CDR3 spans 11 residues. The germline V and J ends were trimmed by 3 bases and 4 bases, with 2 bases remaining between them. Per the germline V gene, CDR1 is SGHDN and CDR2 is FVKESK. The CDR3 DNA follows: TGTGCCAGCAGCCACGCAGATACGCAGTATTTT. Translating gives CASSHADTQYF.

This clonotype was seen at least ten times. The J gene is TRBJ2-1, the V gene TRBV11-2, with a tentative D call TRBD2 (7 bases). Trimming stripped 5 bases from V and 10 bases from J, with 21 bases between. Germline CDR1 and CDR2: SGHAT and FQNNGV. The CDR3 totals 15 residues. The CDR3 loop is CASSPQEGGLSEQFF. CDR3 DNA sequence: TGTGCCAGCAGCCCCCAGGAGGGGGGGCTGAGCGAGCAGTTCTTC.

This clonotype has ten or more counts. This sequence joins TRBV6-1 and TRBJ1-1; D is undetermined. CDR1 is MNHNS, CDR2 SASEGT, per germline. The CDR3 totals 13 residues. V lost 4 bases to trimming and J lost 6 bases, with 12 bases between them. The CDR3 loop is CASSGREGAEAFF. The DNA for the CDR3 is TGTGCCAGCAGTGGGAGGGAAGGAGCTGAAGCTTTCTTT.

This clonotype was detected a few times. The chain has TRBV19 and TRBJ1-5; 12 nucleotides agree with TRBD1. This CDR3 has 16 residues. Germline values: CDR1 LNHDA, CDR2 SQIVND (reference sequence). The trim removed 9 bases at V and 3 bases at J, leaving 9 bases unmatched. The CDR3 here is CASRTPGQGANQPQHF. CDR3 bases: TGTGCCAGCCGTACTCCGGGACAGGGGGCCAATCAGCCCCAGCATTTT.

This clonotype was seen many times. The CDR3 DNA is TGTGCCAGCAGCTTATCTTGGCTAGCGGGGATCGCAGATACGCAGTATTTT. As protein: CASSLSWLAGIADTQYF. V and J are TRBV13 and TRBJ2-3, with 9 bases identical to TRBD2. The CDR3 has 17 amino acids. Germline V gene lookup returns CDR1 PRHDT and CDR2 FYEKMQ (reference sequence). The ends lost 2 bases at V and 4 bases at J; junction bases unmatched: 10.

V usage is TRBV9 and J usage is TRBJ1-3; D is uncertain. Germline V lookup: CDR1 SGDLS, CDR2 YYNGEE. The V and J ends lost 0 bases and 0 bases respectively, with 10 bases between them. The CDR3 is 16 residues long. CDR3: CASSVGGVSSGNTIYF. In DNA, the CDR3 is TGTGCCAGCAGCGTAGGAGGTGTCAGCTCTGGAAACACCATATATTTT. The full variable domain, its missing parts supplied by reference TRBV9 and TRBJ1-3, is DSGVTQTPKHLITATGQRVTLRCSPRSGDLSVYWYQQSLDQGLQFLIQYYNGEERAKGNILERFSAQQFPDLHSELNLSSLELGDSALYFCASSVGGVSSGNTIYFGEGSWLTVV.

This clonotype showed up many times. This chain joins TRBV10-3 and TRBJ1-1; D is unclear. Germline V gives CDR1 ENHRY, CDR2 SYGVKD. Trimming removed 5 bases from V and 3 bases from J, with 10 bases in between. The CDR3 contains 13 residues. The CDR3 DNA is TGTGCCATCAGTCTAGACACGTACACTGAAGCTTTCTTT. Translated: CAISLDTYTEAFF.

There are many counts of this clonotype. The chain uses TRBV19 and TRBJ1-2, with 8 nucleotides matching TRBD1. The CDR3 runs 13 residues. V shed 11 bases and J 8 bases; nucleotides not matched to a gene: 13. Germline assignment: CDR1 LNHDA and CDR2 SQIVND (reference sequence). The CDR3: CASRDRSYPGYTF. In DNA form, the CDR3 reads TGTGCCTCCCGGGACAGGAGTTACCCCGGCTACACCTTC.

This clonotype appeared many times. This chain uses TRBV29-1 with TRBJ1-4, with 7 bases identical to TRBD1. Germline-derived CDR1 and CDR2 are SQVTM and ANQGSEA. V trimming: 4 bases; J trimming: 2 bases; junction bases outside the gene matches: 1. The CDR3 totals 13 residues. The CDR3 region is CSVAGGTNEKLFF. CDR3 sequence (DNA): TGCAGCGTTGCAGGGGGGACTAATGAAAAACTGTTTTTT.

This clonotype has a count of ten or more. The chain employs TRBV28 and TRBJ1-1, with TRBD1 matching 9 bases. Trimming removed 3 bases from V and 6 bases from J; junction bases left unmatched: 5. This CDR3 is 14 amino acids long. Germline CDR1 and CDR2: MDHEN and SYDVKM. The DNA of the CDR3 is TGTGCCAGCAGTTTTACAGGGGGCGCGGCTGAAGCTTTCTTT. Its translation: CASSFTGGAAEAFF.

The sample holds many counts of this clonotype. The V and J genes are TRBV5-1 and TRBJ1-5, with a possible D match to TRBD1 (6 bases). Germline loops: CDR1 SGHRS, CDR2 YFSETQ. The CDR3 has 14 amino acids. V was clipped by 4 bases and J by 5 bases, with 13 bases between them. CDR3 nucleotides: TGCGCCAGCAGCCTGGAGGGGGTTGATCAGCCCCAGCATTTT. This translates into CASSLEGVDQPQHF.

The chain has TRBV5-8 and TRBJ1-1; possibly TRBD1 for D (5 bases). CDR1 and CDR2 (germline): SGHTS, YDEGEE. V shed 0 bases and J shed 6 bases, with 15 bases lying between them. CDR3 length equals 15 residues. The CDR3 nucleotides are TGTGCCAGCAGCTTGGAAGGAGGGGTCGACCCTGAAGCTTTCTTT. It translates to CASSLEGGVDPEAFF.

This chain connects TRBV5-1 to TRBJ2-7; D perhaps matches TRBD1 (6 bases). CDR1 and CDR2 (germline): SGHRS, YFSETQ. The V end lost 0 bases, the J end lost 3 bases, and 13 bases lay between the germline ends. The CDR3 is 15 residues long. In DNA form, the CDR3 reads TGCGCCAGCAGCTTGGCGCAGGGGCCAAACTACGAGCAGTACTTC. This codes for CASSLAQGPNYEQYF.

This clonotype was counted many times. The chain combines TRBV6-5 with TRBJ1-5; no firm D call. Deletions cut 5 bases from V and 7 bases from J, with 24 bases between. Germline CDR1 reads MNHEY; CDR2 reads SVGAGI. This CDR3 has 17 residues. In DNA, the CDR3 is TGTGCCAGCAGTCCCCCGCTTAGTTACTCCGGGCAACAGCCCCAGCATTTT. It specifies CASSPPLSYSGQQPQHF.

This clonotype was counted ten times or more. V usage is TRBV2 and J usage is TRBJ2-1; D is possibly TRBD2 (6 bases). This CDR3 has 17 residues. With 6 bases removed from V and 3 bases from J, the gap between germline ends came to 21 bases. Germline V gives CDR1 SNHLY, CDR2 FYNNEI. CDR3 loop: CASSARWGGGFYNEQFF. CDR3 nucleotides: TGTGCCAGCAGCGCCCGATGGGGAGGAGGGTTCTACAATGAGCAGTTCTTC. Based on the CDR3 plus reference TRBV2 and TRBJ2-1, the full variable domain is EPEVTQTPSHQVTQMGQEVILRCVPISNHLYFYWYRQILGQKVEFLVSFYNNEISEKSEIFDDQFSVERPDGSNFTLKIRSTKLEDSAMYFCASSARWGGGFYNEQFFGPGTRLTVL.

This clonotype was detected many times. CDR3 region: CASSHEGTDQPQHF. CDR3 sequence (DNA): TGTGCCAGCAGCCACGAGGGAACCGATCAGCCCCAGCATTTT. V is TRBV4-2 and J is TRBJ1-5; D not certain. The germline gives CDR1 LGHNA, CDR2 YNFKEQ. The CDR3 is made up of 14 amino acids. Trimming pared 3 bases from V and 5 bases from J, leaving 11 bases between.

This clonotype was seen many times. The J gene is TRBJ2-3, the V gene TRBV5-1, with 7 bases matching TRBD2. J was trimmed by 4 bases and V by 5 bases; bases with no gene match: 10. CDR3 length: 15 amino acids. CDR1 is SGHRS, CDR2 YFSETQ, per germline. This CDR3 is CASRGGASGSDTQYF. DNA for the CDR3: TGCGCCAGCAGGGGAGGGGCGTCAGGGTCAGATACGCAGTATTTT.

This clonotype was observed many times. The chain uses TRBV13 and TRBJ2-1; no firm D call. V dropped 2 bases and J dropped 6 bases, with 8 bases sitting between them. Germline CDR1 PRHDT, CDR2 FYEKMQ (reference sequence). This CDR3 comprises 13 residues. CDR3 loop: CASSLKTPNEQFF. CDR3 DNA: TGTGCCAGCAGCTTAAAGACACCCAATGAGCAGTTCTTC.

The V and J genes are TRBV4-2 and TRBJ2-7; D is possibly TRBD2 (5 bases). CDR3 length: 14 residues. Germline lookup yields CDR1 LGHNA and CDR2 YNFKEQ. V lost 1 base to trimming and J lost 3 bases, with 10 bases between them. The CDR3 reads CASSQGYGDYEQYF. The CDR3 DNA reads as TGTGCCAGCAGCCAAGGGTACGGGGACTACGAGCAGTACTTC.

This clonotype was counted at least ten times. The J gene is TRBJ1-6, the V gene TRBV6-1; TRBD1 matches 9 bases. The CDR3 contains 13 residues. V gave up 6 bases and J gave up 8 bases; unmatched junction bases: 2. The germline gives CDR1 MNHNS, CDR2 SASEGT. CDR3 protein: CASRGQGHSPLHF. For the CDR3, the DNA is TGTGCCAGCAGGGGACAGGGTCATTCACCCCTCCACTTT.

This sequence joins TRBV3-1 and TRBJ1-3, with D unresolved. The germline CDR1 and CDR2 sequences are LGHDT and YNNKEL (reference sequence). The CDR3 length is 15 residues. The V and J ends lost 0 bases and 4 bases respectively, with 10 bases between them. CDR3 region: CASSQEKVSGNTIYF. The CDR3, as DNA: TGTGCCAGCAGCCAAGAGAAAGTCTCCGGAAACACCATATATTTT.

This clonotype was counted ten times or more. The J gene is TRBJ2-2, the V gene TRBV5-6, with D unclear. The CDR3 extends over 14 amino acids. From germline, CDR1 is SGHDT and CDR2 YYEEEE. Trimming left V 1 base short and J 4 bases short, with 8 bases between. CDR3 nucleotides: TGTGCCAGCAGCTTGACGTGGTTCACCGGGGAGCTGTTTTTT. This codes for CASSLTWFTGELFF.

V and J are TRBV5-1 and TRBJ2-7; D may be TRBD1 (5 bases). Germline CDR1 SGHRS, CDR2 YFSETQ. Trimming left V 4 bases short and J 0 bases short, with 20 bases between. The CDR3 length is 17 residues. As DNA, the CDR3 is TGCGCCAGCAGCATAAGCTCCTTGGACATTAGCTCCTACGAGCAGTACTTC. Translation gives CASSISSLDISSYEQYF. The variable domain in full, completed from reference TRBV5-1 and TRBJ2-7, reads KAGVTQTPRYLIKTRGQQVTLSCSPISGHRSVSWYQQTPGQGLQFLFEYFSETQRNKGNFPGRFSGRQFSNSRSEMNVSTLELGDSALYLCASSISSLDISSYEQYFGPGTRLTVT.

The chain is built from TRBV10-3 and TRBJ1-2, with D uncertain. CDR1 is ENHRY, CDR2 SYGVKD, per germline. The CDR3 length is 11 residues. V was clipped by 4 bases and J by 2 bases, with 2 bases between them. CDR3 region: CAISGNYGYTF. The DNA for the CDR3 is TGTGCCATCAGTGGAAACTATGGCTACACCTTC.

This clonotype was observed many times. The chain couples TRBV7-9 to TRBJ2-3, with D perhaps TRBD1 (6 bases). With 2 bases removed from V and 2 bases from J, the gap between germline ends came to 11 bases. From germline, CDR1 is SEHNR and CDR2 FQNEAQ (reference sequence). This CDR3 has 15 amino acids. Here the CDR3 DNA reads TGTGCCAGCAGCTTACTAGGGACAAACACAGATACGCAGTATTTT. Residues: CASSLLGTNTDTQYF.